Shown below are 11 T cell receptor beta chains from a single sample sequenced in a study of blood T cell repertoires in COVID-19. Method: immunoSEQ multiplex PCR; TCRdb's copy keeps in-frame clones and lacks some. The data hold approximately 390,000 clones, with roughly 89% observed a single time. Material: peripheral blood. These TCRs come from a man aged 18 to 30 with active or convalescent COVID-19.

This rearrangement joins TRBV6-6 to TRBJ2-7; 7 bases agree with TRBD1. The germline V gene encodes CDR1 MNHNY and CDR2 SVGAGI (reference sequence). CDR3 length: 13 residues. V lost 7 bases to trimming and J lost 5 bases; unmatched junction nucleotides: 8. The CDR3, as DNA: TGTGCCAGCATTTCACAGGGGAGAGACGAGCAGTACTTC. Translated: CASISQGRDEQYF.

This clone was detected once. The J gene is TRBJ1-5, the V gene TRBV9; 7 nucleotides line up with TRBD1. Germline CDR1 SGDLS, CDR2 YYNGEE. The CDR3 sequence is 16 residues long. J lost 4 bases, V lost 0 bases, and 7 bases had no gene match. The CDR3 sequence: CASSVDGRGWNQPQHF. Written as DNA, the CDR3 is TGTGCCAGCAGCGTAGATGGCAGGGGGTGGAATCAGCCCCAGCATTTT.

The J gene is TRBJ1-1, the V gene TRBV18, with 8 positions matching TRBD1. The CDR3 loop spans 15 amino acids. Germline V gene lookup returns CDR1 KGHSH and CDR2 LQKENI. The trim removed 4 bases at V and 6 bases at J, leaving 10 bases unmatched. DNA for the CDR3: TGTGCCAGCTCACGGGGACAGGATTGGGTGGCTGAAGCTTTCTTT. Translation gives CASSRGQDWVAEAFF.

The chain carries TRBV11-2 and TRBJ1-1; 7 nucleotides align to TRBD1. Germline V gene sequence: CDR1 SGHAT, CDR2 FQNNGV. The CDR3 contains 15 residues. Trimming removed 6 bases from V and 0 bases from J; junction bases left unmatched: 7. CDR3 DNA sequence: TGTGCCAGCAGTCCTACAGGGGTTCTGAACACTGAAGCTTTCTTT. Translating gives CASSPTGVLNTEAFF.

The chain is built from TRBV27 and TRBJ1-5; D may be TRBD1 (5 bases). The CDR3 spans 15 residues. With 2 bases removed from V and 6 bases from J, the gap between germline ends came to 14 bases. Germline lookup yields CDR1 MNHEY and CDR2 SMNVEV (reference sequence). CDR3 residues: CASSLGAGKLQPQHF. In nucleotides, the CDR3 is TGTGCCAGCAGTTTAGGGGCAGGGAAGCTTCAGCCCCAGCATTTT.

This chain links TRBV6-4 with TRBJ2-2, with 11 bases matching TRBD2. Germline CDR1 reads MRHNA; CDR2 reads SNTAGT. With V trimmed by 2 bases and J by 6 bases, 5 bases remained unmatched. CDR3 length: 16 residues. The DNA of the CDR3 is TGTGCCAGCAGTGACGGGTTAGCGGGGGGGCCCGGGGAGCTGTTTTTT. Translated, it gives CASSDGLAGGPGELFF.

This clone was seen only a few times. This rearrangement joins TRBV9 to TRBJ2-5, with 9 positions matching TRBD2. The V gene's germline CDR1 is SGDLS and CDR2 YYNGEE. The CDR3 totals 16 residues. After removal of 2 bases from V and 2 bases from J, the junction contained 7 bases not matched to a gene. The CDR3 bases are TGTGCCAGCAGCGTCAGGGGTAGCGGGGGTCAAGAGACCCAGTACTTC. Translating gives CASSVRGSGGQETQYF.

This sequence joins TRBV7-2 and TRBJ2-7, with TRBD2 matching over 14 bases. Germline V gene sequence: CDR1 SGHTA, CDR2 FQGNSA. J was trimmed by 7 bases and V by 4 bases; bases with no gene match: 6. The CDR3 totals 15 residues. In DNA form, the CDR3 reads TGTGCCAGCAGCTGGGGACTAGCGGGAGAGGCTGAGCAGTACTTC. Protein sequence: CASSWGLAGEAEQYF.

The chain recombines TRBV9 with TRBJ2-1; 11 nucleotides match TRBD2. This CDR3 is built from 15 residues. The J segment lost 5 bases and the V segment lost 3 bases, leaving 4 bases of the junction unmatched. Per germline, CDR1 SGDLS and CDR2 YYNGEE. The chain's CDR3 is CASSDPTSGDNEQFF. In DNA form, the CDR3 reads TGTGCCAGCAGCGACCCGACTAGCGGGGACAATGAGCAGTTCTTC.

The V gene is TRBV24-1, the J gene TRBJ2-1; D remains unclear. From germline, CDR1 is KGHDR and CDR2 SFDVKD. The CDR3 is made up of 14 amino acids. V was trimmed by 0 bases and J by 6 bases, leaving 8 bases between them. CDR3: CATSDLTNTNEQFF. The CDR3 nucleotides read TGTGCCACCAGTGATTTGACAAATACCAATGAGCAGTTCTTC.

This clone was observed a single time. The gene calls are TRBV2 and TRBJ1-6; 8 nucleotides agree with TRBD1. Germline CDR1 reads SNHLY; CDR2 reads FYNNEI. This CDR3 comprises 14 residues. V trimming: 7 bases; J trimming: 7 bases; junction bases outside the gene matches: 6. The CDR3 bases are TGTGCCAGCAACGACCGACAGGGGAATTCACCCCTCCACTTT. Encoded protein: CASNDRQGNSPLHF.